A selection of T cell receptor beta chains follows, all from one sample in a study of lymphopenia after photon versus proton radiotherapy. The data were produced by immunoSEQ multiplex PCR, yet TCRdb's version contains in-frame clones alone and is incomplete. The sample consists of under 65,000 clones, approximately 84% of them appearing once. Source: peripheral blood, taken from a patient treated with proton-based radiotherapy. The receptors here all came from a man aged 55 to 70 with pancreatic cancer. Both conserved end residues are part of each CDR3. A D gene is named only where the DNA matches it firmly.

d_gene: NA; v_gene: TRBV11-2; j_gene: TRBJ2-1; CDR3nt: TGTGCCAGCAGCCTTGGAGGAGAGCAGTTCTTC; CDR3aa: CASSLGGEQFF
d_gene: TRBD1; v_gene: TRBV5-1; j_gene: TRBJ1-4; CDR3nt: TGCGCCAGCAGCGCGATAACAGGGGGAACTAATGAAAAACTGTTTTTT; CDR3aa: CASSAITGGTNEKLFF
d_gene: NA; v_gene: TRBV7-2; j_gene: TRBJ2-3; CDR3nt: TGTGCCAGCAGCTTGTTAGGAGGGGGGGATACGCAGTATTTT; CDR3aa: CASSLLGGGDTQYF
d_gene: NA; v_gene: TRBV5-1; j_gene: TRBJ2-7; CDR3nt: TGCGCCAGCAGCTTGGACGGCCAATACGGGGGCTACGAGCAGTACTTC; CDR3aa: CASSLDGQYGGYEQYF
d_gene: NA; v_gene: TRBV4-2; j_gene: TRBJ2-3; CDR3nt: TGTGCCAGCAGCCAAGTTGTTGGGGTCACAGATACGCAGTATTTT; CDR3aa: CASSQVVGVTDTQYF
d_gene: NA; v_gene: TRBV4-1; j_gene: TRBJ2-7; CDR3nt: TGCGCCAGCAGCCAAGAGGTGGGGGAGCAGTACTTC; CDR3aa: CASSQEVGEQYF
d_gene: NA; v_gene: TRBV11-2; j_gene: TRBJ2-5; CDR3nt: TGTGCCAGCAGCATACGCAACTGGGAAGAGACCCAGTACTTC; CDR3aa: CASSIRNWEETQYF
d_gene: TRBD1; v_gene: TRBV28; j_gene: TRBJ2-7; CDR3nt: TGTGCCAGCAGTTTACAGGGGGAGACCTACGAGCAGTACTTC; CDR3aa: CASSLQGETYEQYF
d_gene: NA; v_gene: TRBV19; j_gene: TRBJ1-5; CDR3nt: TGTGCCAGTAGAGGGCCGAACAATCAGCCCCAGCATTTT; CDR3aa: CASRGPNNQPQHF
d_gene: NA; v_gene: TRBV19; j_gene: TRBJ2-5; CDR3nt: TGTGCCAGTAGTCCCAGGTCCCTAGGGGGCCAAGAGACCCAGTACTTC; CDR3aa: CASSPRSLGGQETQYF
d_gene: NA; v_gene: TRBV28; j_gene: TRBJ1-2; CDR3nt: TGTGCCAGCCTGACGGGTTTTCGGGATGGCTACACCTTC; CDR3aa: CASLTGFRDGYTF
d_gene: NA; v_gene: TRBV5-6; j_gene: TRBJ1-2; CDR3nt: TGTGCCAGCAGCTCTATTAGACTAGACTCCTATGGCTACACCTTC; CDR3aa: CASSSIRLDSYGYTF
d_gene: NA; v_gene: TRBV28; j_gene: TRBJ2-7; CDR3nt: TGTGCCAGCTCAGGCTATATGGAGCAGTACTTC; CDR3aa: CASSGYMEQYF
d_gene: NA; v_gene: TRBV10-3; j_gene: TRBJ1-2; CDR3nt: TGTGCCATCAAACCAGCAGGGAAGACTAACTATGGCTACACCTTC; CDR3aa: CAIKPAGKTNYGYTF
d_gene: TRBD1; v_gene: TRBV7-8; j_gene: TRBJ2-7; CDR3nt: TGTGCCAGCAGTTCAGCCCGTATCCTCGGACAGGGGAGGTCCTACGAGCAGTACTTC; CDR3aa: CASSSARILGQGRSYEQYF
d_gene: NA; v_gene: TRBV6-1; j_gene: TRBJ1-2; CDR3nt: TGTGCCAGCAGGCGTCCAGAGGGAACATATGGCTACACCTTC; CDR3aa: CASRRPEGTYGYTF